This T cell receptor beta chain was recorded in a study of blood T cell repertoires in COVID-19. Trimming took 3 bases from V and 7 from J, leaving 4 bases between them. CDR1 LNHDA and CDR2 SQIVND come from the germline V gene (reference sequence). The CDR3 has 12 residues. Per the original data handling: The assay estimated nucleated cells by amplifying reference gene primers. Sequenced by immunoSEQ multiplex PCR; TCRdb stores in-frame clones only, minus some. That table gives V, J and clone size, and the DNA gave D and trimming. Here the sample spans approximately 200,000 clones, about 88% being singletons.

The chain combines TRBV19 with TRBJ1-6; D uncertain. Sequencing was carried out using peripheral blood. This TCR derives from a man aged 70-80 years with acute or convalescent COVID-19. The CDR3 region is CASSIANSPLHF. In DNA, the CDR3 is TGTGCCAGTAGTATCGCGAATTCACCCCTCCACTTT.